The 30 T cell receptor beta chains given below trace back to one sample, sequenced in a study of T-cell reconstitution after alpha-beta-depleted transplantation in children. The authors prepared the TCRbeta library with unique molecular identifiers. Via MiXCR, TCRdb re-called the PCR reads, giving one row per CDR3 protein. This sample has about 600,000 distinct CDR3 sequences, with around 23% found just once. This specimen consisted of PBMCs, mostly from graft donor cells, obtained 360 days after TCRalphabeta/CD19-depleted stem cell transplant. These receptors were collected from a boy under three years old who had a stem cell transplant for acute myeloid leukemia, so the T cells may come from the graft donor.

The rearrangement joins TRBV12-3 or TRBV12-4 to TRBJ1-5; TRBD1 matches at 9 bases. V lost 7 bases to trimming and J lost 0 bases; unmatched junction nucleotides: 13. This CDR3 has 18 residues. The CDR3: CASTEGDRAHYSNQPQHF. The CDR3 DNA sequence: TGTGCCAGCACGGAGGGGGACAGGGCCCATTATAGCAATCAGCCCCAGCATTTT.

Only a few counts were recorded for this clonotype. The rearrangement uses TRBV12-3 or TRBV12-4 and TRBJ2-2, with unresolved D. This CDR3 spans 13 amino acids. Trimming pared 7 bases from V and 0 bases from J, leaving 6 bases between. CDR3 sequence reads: CASKAPNTGELFF. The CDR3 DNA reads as TGTGCCAGCAAGGCCCCGAACACCGGGGAGCTGTTTTTT.

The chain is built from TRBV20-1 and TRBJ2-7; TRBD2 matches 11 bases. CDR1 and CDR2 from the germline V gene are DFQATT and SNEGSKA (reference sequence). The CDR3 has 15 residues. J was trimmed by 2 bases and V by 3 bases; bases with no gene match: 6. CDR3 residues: CSASLAGGGPYEQYF. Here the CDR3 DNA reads TGCAGTGCTAGTTTAGCGGGGGGGGGTCCCTACGAGCAGTACTTC.

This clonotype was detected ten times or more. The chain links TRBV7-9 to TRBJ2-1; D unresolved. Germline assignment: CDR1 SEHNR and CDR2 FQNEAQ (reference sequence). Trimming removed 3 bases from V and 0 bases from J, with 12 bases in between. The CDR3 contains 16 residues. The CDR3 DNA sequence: TGTGCCAGCAGCTTCAGGTCTTCAAGCTCCTACAATGAGCAGTTCTTC. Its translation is CASSFRSSSSYNEQFF.

The CDR3 DNA sequence: TGTGCCACCAGCAGACCTCGACAGGGGGGAAATCAGCCCCAGCATTTT. Amino acids: CATSRPRQGGNQPQHF. The V call is TRBV15, the J call TRBJ1-5; 9 nucleotides match TRBD1. Trimming took 2 bases from V and 4 from J; bases not matched to a gene: 6. The CDR3 has 16 residues. Per the germline V gene, CDR1 is LNHNV and CDR2 is YYDKDF (reference sequence).

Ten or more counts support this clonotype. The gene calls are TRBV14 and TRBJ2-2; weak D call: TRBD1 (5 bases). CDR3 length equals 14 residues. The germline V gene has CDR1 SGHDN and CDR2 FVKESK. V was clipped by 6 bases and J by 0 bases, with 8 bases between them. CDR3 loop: CASRQAANTGELFF. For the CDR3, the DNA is TGTGCCAGCAGACAGGCCGCGAACACCGGGGAGCTGTTTTTT.

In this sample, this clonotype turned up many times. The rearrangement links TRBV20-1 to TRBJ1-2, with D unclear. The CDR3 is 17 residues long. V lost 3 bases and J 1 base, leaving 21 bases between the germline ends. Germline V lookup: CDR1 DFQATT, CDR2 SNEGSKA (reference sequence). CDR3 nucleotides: TGCAGTGCTAGGTACCCGGACCAGCGACAACTTAACTATGGCTACACCTTC. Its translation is CSARYPDQRQLNYGYTF.

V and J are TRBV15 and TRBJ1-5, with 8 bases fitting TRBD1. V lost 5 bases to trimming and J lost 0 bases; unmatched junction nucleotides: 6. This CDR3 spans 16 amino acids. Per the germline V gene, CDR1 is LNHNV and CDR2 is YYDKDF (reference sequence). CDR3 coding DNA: TGTGCCACCAGCGGACAGGGAGGCAATAGCAATCAGCCCCAGCATTTT. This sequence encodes CATSGQGGNSNQPQHF. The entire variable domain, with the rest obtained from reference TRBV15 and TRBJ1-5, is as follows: DAMVIQNPRYQVTQFGKPVTLSCSQTLNHNVMYWYQQKSSQAPKLLFHYYDKDFNNEADTPDNFQSRRPNTSFCFLDIRSPGLGDTAMYLCATSGQGGNSNQPQHFGDGTRLSIL.

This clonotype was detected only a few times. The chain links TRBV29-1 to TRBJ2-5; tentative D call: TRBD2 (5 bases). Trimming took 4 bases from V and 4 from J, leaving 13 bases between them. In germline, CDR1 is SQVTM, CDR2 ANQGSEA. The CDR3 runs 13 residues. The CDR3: CSVGPGVTETQYF. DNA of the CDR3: TGCAGCGTTGGACCCGGGGTTACAGAGACCCAGTACTTC.

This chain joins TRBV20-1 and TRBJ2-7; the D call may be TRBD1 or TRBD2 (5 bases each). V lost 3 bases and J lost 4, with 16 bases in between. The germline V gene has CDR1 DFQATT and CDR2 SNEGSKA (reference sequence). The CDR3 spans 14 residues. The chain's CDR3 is CSARDLSGQYEQYF. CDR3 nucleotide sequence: TGCAGTGCTAGGGACTTGTCGGGGCAATACGAGCAGTACTTC.

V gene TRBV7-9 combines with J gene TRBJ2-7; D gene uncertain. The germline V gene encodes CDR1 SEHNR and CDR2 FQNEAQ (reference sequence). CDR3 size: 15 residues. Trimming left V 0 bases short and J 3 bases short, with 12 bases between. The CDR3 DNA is TGTGCCAGCAGCTTAGCGCCTGTCCTTAACTACGAGCAGTACTTC. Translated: CASSLAPVLNYEQYF.

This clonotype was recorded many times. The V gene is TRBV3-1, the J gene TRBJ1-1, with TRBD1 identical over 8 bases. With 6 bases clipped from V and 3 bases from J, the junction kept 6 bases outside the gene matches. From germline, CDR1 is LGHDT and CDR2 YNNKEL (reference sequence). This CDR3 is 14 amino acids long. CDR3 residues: CASRRGQVDTEAFF. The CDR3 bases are TGTGCCAGCAGACGGGGACAGGTGGACACTGAAGCTTTCTTT.

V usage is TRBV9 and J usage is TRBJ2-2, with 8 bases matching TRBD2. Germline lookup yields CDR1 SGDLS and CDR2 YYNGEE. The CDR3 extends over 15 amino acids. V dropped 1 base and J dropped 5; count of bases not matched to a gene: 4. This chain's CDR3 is CASSVRGGRTGELFF. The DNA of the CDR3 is TGTGCCAGCAGCGTACGGGGGGGCCGAACCGGGGAGCTGTTTTTT.

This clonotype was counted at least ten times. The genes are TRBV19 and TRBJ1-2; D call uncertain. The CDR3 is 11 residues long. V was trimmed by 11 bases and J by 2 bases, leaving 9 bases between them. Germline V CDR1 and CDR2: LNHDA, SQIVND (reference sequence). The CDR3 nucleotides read TGTGCCCTAGCGGACAACTATGGCTACACCTTC. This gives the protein CALADNYGYTF.

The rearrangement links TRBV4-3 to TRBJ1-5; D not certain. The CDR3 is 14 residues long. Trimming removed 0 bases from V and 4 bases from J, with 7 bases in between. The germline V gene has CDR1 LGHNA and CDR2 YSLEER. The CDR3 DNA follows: TGCGCCAGCAGCCAAGAGTTCGGGAATCAGCCCCAGCATTTT. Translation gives CASSQEFGNQPQHF.

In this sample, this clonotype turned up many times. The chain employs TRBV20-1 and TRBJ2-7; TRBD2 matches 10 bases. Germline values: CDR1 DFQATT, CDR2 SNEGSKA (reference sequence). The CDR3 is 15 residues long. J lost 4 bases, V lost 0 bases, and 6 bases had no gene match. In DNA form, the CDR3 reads TGCAGTGCTAGAGATGCACTAGCGGGGCTTTACGAGCAGTACGTC. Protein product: CSARDALAGLYEQYV.

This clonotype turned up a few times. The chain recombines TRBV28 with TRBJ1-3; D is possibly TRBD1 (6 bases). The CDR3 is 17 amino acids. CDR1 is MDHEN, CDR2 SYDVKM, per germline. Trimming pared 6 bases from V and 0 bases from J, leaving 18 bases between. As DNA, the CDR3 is TGTGCCAGCAGGGGGGCTGGGAACCTTTTCTCTGGAAACACCATATATTTT. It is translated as CASRGAGNLFSGNTIYF.

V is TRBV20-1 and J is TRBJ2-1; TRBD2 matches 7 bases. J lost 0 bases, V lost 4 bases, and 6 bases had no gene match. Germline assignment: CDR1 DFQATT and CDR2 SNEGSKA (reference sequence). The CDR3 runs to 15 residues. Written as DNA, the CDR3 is TGCAGTGCTACCTCCTGGGGGGGCTCCTACAATGAGCAGTTCTTC. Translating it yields CSATSWGGSYNEQFF.

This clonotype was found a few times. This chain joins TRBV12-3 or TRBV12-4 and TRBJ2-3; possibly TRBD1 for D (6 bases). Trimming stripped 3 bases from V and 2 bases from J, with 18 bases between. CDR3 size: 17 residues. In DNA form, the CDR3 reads TGTGCCAGCAGTTTGGGCCGGGACACCGGATTCACAGATACGCAGTATTTT. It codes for CASSLGRDTGFTDTQYF.

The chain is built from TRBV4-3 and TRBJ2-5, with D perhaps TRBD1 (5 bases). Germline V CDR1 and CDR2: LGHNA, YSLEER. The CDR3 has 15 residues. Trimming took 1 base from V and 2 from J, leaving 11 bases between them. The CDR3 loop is CASSQVSDSQETQYF. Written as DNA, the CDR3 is TGCGCCAGCAGCCAAGTCTCAGACAGTCAAGAGACCCAGTACTTC.

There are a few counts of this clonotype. The CDR3 here is CASSLDRGPGAEAFF. The CDR3, as DNA: TGTGCCAGCAGTTTGGACAGGGGGCCAGGAGCTGAAGCTTTCTTT. V usage is TRBV6-4 and J usage is TRBJ1-1; 11 bases are a match to TRBD1. The ends lost 5 bases at V and 6 bases at J; junction bases unmatched: 8. The germline CDR1 and CDR2 sequences are MRHNA and SNTAGT. This CDR3 has 15 residues.

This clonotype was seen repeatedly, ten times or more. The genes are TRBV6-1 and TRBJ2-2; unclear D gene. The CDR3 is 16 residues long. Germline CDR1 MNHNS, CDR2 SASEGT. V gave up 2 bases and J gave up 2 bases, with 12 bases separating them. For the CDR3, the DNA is TGTGCCAGCAGTGAAACCCTGTCGGTCAACACCGGGGAGCTGTTTTTT. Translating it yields CASSETLSVNTGELFF.

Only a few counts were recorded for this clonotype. Here the CDR3 DNA reads TGTGCCAGCAGTTGGGACGGAGTTCCCCCCTACGAGCAGTACTTC. Its translation is CASSWDGVPPYEQYF. This chain joins TRBV6-2 or TRBV6-3 and TRBJ2-7; D assignment may be TRBD1 or TRBD2 (5 bases each). This CDR3 contains 15 residues. Germline V CDR1 and CDR2: MNHEY, SVGEGT. V lost 4 bases, J lost 2 bases, and 15 bases lay in between.

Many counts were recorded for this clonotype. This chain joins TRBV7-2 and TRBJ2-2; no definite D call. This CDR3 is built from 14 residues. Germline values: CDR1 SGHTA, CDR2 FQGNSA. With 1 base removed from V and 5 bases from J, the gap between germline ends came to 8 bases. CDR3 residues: CASSLVTATGELFF. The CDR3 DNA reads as TGTGCCAGCAGCTTAGTAACGGCTACCGGGGAGCTGTTTTTT.

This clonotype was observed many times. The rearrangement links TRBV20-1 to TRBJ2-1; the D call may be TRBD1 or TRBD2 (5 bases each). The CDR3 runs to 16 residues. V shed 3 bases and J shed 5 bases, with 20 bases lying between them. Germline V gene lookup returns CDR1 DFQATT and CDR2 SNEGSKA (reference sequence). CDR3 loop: CSASPRIRPGHNEQFF. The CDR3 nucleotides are TGCAGTGCTAGCCCCCGCATTCGGCCGGGGCACAATGAGCAGTTCTTC.

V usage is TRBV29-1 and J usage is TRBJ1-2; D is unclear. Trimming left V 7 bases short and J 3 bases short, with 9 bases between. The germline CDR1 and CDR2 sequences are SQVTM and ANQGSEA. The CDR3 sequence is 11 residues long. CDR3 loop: CSDRRYYGYTF. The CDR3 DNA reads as TGCAGCGACCGAAGGTACTATGGCTACACCTTC.

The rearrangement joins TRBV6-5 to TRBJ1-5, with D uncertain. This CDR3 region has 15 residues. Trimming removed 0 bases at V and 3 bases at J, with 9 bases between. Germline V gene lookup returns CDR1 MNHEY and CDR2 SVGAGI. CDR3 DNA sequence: TGTGCCAGCAGTTACTCCGGGCAGACCAATCAGCCCCAGCATTTT. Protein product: CASSYSGQTNQPQHF.

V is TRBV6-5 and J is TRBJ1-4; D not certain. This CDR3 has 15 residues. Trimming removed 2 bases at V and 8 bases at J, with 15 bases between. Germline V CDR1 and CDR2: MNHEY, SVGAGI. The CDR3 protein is CASSYSGGRLEKLFF. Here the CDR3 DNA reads TGTGCCAGCAGTTACAGCGGAGGGCGGTTAGAAAAACTGTTTTTT.

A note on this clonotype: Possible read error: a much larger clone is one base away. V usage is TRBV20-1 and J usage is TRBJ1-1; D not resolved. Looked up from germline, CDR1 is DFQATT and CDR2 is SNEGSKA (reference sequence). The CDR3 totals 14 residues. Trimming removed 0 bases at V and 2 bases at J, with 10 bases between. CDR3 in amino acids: CSARDREPNTEAFF. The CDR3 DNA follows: TGCAGTGCTAGAGATAGGGAGCCTAACACTGAAGCTTTCTTT.

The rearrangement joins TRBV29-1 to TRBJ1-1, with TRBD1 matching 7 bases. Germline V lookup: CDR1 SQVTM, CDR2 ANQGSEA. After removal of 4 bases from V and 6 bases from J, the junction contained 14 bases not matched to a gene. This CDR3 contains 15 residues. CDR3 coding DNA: TGCAGCGTTGCGAGGGATACTACAGGGGACTCTGAAGCTTTCTTT. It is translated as CSVARDTTGDSEAFF.